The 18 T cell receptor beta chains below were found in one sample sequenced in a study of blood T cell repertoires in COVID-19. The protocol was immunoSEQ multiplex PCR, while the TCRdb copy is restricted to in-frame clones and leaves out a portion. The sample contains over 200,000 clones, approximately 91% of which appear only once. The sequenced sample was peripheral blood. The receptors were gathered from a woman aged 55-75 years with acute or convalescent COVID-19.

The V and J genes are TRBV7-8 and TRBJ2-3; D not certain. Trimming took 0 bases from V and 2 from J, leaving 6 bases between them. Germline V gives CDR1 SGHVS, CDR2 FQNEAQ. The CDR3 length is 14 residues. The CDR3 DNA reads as TGTGCCAGCAGCTTAGCGCGCACCACAGATACGCAGTATTTT. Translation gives CASSLARTTDTQYF.

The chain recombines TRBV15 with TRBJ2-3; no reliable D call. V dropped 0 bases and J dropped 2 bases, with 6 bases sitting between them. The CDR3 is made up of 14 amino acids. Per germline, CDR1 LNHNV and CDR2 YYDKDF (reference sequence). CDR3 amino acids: CATSRDRTTDTQYF. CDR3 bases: TGTGCCACCAGCAGAGACAGAACCACAGATACGCAGTATTTT. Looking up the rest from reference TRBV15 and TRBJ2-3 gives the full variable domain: DAMVIQNPRYQVTQFGKPVTLSCSQTLNHNVMYWYQQKSSQAPKLLFHYYDKDFNNEADTPDNFQSRRPNTSFCFLDIRSPGLGDTAMYLCATSRDRTTDTQYFGPGTRLTVL.

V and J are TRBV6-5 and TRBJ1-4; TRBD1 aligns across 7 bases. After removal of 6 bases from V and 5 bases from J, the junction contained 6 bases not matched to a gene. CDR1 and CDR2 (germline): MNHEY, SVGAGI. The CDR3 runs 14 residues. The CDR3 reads CASRSGTVNEKLFF. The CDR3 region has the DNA TGTGCCAGCAGATCCGGGACAGTCAATGAAAAACTGTTTTTT.

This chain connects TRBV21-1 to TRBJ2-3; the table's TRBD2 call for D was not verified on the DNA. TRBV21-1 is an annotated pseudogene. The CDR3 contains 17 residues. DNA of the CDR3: TGTGCCAGCAGCAAACGGAGGTCAAGAAATAGCACAGATACGCAGTATTTT. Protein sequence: CASSKRRSRNSTDTQYF.

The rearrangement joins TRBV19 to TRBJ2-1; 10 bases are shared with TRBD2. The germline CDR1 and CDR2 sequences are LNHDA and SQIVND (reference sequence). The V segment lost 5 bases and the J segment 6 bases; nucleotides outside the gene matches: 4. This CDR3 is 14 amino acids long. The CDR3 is CASSRGLASNEQFF. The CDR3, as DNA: TGTGCCAGTAGTCGGGGACTAGCGTCCAATGAGCAGTTCTTC.

In nucleotides, the CDR3 is TGTGCCACCAGCAGAGCGGACAGACTGAACACTGAAGCTTTCTTT. This translates into CATSRADRLNTEAFF. The chain has TRBV15 and TRBJ1-1, with a tentative D call TRBD1 (6 bases). The ends were cut back, 1 base at V and 0 bases at J, with 9 bases in the middle. Per germline, CDR1 LNHNV and CDR2 YYDKDF (reference sequence). The CDR3 runs 15 residues.

Here the CDR3 DNA reads TGTGCCAGCAGGAGACAGGCGAACTCTGGAAACACCATATATTTT. Its protein product is CASRRQANSGNTIYF. This rearrangement joins TRBV6-5 to TRBJ1-3; D is perhaps TRBD1 (6 bases). The germline V gene has CDR1 MNHEY and CDR2 SVGAGI. CDR3 length equals 15 residues. Between the trimmed V and J ends, which lost 6 bases and 0 bases, there was a span of 12 bases.

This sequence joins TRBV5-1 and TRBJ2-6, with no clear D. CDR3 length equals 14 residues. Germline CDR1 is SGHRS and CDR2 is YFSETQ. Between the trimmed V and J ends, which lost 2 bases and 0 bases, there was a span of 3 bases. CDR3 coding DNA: TGCGCCAGCAGCTTCTCCTCTGGGGCCAACGTCCTGACTTTC. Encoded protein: CASSFSSGANVLTF. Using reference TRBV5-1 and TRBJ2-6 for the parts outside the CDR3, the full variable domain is KAGVTQTPRYLIKTRGQQVTLSCSPISGHRSVSWYQQTPGQGLQFLFEYFSETQRNKGNFPGRFSGRQFSNSRSEMNVSTLELGDSALYLCASSFSSGANVLTFGAGSRLTVL.

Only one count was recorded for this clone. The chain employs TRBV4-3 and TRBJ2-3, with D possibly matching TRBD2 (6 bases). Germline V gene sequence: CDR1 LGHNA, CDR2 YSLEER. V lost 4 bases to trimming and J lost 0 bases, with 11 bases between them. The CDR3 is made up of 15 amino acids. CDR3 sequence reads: CASSPERASTDTQYF. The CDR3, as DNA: TGCGCCAGCAGCCCAGAGCGGGCTAGCACAGATACGCAGTATTTT.

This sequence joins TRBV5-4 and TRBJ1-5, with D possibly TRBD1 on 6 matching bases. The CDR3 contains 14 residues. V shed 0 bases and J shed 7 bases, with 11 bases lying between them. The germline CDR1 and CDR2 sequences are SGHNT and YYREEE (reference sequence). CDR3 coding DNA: TGTGCCAGCAGCTTGGGGGGGCCAGGGCAGCCCCAGCATTTT. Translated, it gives CASSLGGPGQPQHF. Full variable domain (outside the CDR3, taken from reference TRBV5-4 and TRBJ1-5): ETGVTQSPTHLIKTRGQQVTLRCSSQSGHNTVSWYQQALGQGPQFIFQYYREEENGRGNFPPRFSGLQFPNYSSELNVNALELDDSALYLCASSLGGPGQPQHFGDGTRLSIL.

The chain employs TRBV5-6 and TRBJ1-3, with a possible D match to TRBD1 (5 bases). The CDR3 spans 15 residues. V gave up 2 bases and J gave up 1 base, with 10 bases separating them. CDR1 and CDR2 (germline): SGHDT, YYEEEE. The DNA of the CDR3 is TGTGCCAGCAGCTTCAACAGGCTTTCTGGAAACACCATATATTTT. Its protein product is CASSFNRLSGNTIYF.

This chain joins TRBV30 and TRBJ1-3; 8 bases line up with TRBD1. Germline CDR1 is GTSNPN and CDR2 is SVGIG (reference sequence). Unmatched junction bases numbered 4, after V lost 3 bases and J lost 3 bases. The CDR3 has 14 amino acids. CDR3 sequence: CAWSQGASGNTIYF. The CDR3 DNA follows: TGTGCCTGGAGCCAGGGGGCGAGTGGAAACACCATATATTTT.

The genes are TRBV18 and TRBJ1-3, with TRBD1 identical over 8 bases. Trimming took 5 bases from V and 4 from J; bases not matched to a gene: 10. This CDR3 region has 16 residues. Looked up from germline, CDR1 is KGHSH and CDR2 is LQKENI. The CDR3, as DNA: TGTGCCAGCTCATCGCTTCGGACAGGGTCGGGAAACACCATATATTTT. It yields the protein CASSSLRTGSGNTIYF.

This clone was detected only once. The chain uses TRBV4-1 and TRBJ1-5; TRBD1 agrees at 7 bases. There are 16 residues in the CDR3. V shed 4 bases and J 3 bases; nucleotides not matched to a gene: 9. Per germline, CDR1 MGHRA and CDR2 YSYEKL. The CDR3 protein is CASSPYMGQPNQPQHF. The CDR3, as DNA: TGCGCCAGCAGCCCTTACATGGGACAGCCCAATCAGCCCCAGCATTTT.

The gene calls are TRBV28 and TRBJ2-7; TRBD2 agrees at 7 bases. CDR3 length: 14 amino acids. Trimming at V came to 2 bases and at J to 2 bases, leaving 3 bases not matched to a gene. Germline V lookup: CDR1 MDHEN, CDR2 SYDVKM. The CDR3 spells CASSLIGLAYEQYF. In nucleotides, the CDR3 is TGTGCCAGCAGTTTAATCGGACTAGCCTACGAGCAGTACTTC.

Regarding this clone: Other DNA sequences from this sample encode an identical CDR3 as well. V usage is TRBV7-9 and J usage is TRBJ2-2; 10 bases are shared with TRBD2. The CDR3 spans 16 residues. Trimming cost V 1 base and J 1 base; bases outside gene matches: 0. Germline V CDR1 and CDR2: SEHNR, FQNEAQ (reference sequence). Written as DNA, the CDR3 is TGTGCCAGCAGCTTAGGACTAGCGGGGAACACCGGGGAGCTGTTTTTT. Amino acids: CASSLGLAGNTGELFF.

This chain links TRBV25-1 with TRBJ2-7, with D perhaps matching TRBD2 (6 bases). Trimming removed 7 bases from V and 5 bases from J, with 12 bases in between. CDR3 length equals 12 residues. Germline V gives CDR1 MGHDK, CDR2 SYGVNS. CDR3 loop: CASTSGVNEQYF. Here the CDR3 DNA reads TGTGCCAGCACCTCGGGAGTAAACGAGCAGTACTTC.

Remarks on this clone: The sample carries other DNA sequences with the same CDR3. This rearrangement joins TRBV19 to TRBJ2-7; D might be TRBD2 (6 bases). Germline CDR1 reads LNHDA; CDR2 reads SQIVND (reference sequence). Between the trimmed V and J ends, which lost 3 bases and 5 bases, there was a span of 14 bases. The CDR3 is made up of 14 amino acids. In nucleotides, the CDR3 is TGTGCCAGTAGTATGTCACTCGGGAGAGACGAGCAGTACTTC. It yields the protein CASSMSLGRDEQYF.